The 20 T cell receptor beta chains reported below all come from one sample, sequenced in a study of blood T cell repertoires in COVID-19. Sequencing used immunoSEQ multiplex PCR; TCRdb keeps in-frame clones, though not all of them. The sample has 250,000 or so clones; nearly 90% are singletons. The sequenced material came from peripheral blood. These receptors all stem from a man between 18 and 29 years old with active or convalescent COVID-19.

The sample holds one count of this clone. This chain's CDR3 is CASSLAWGEGDTEAFF. In DNA form, the CDR3 reads TGTGCCAGCAGCTTGGCTTGGGGGGAGGGGGACACTGAAGCTTTCTTT. The chain has TRBV5-4 and TRBJ1-1; D perhaps matches TRBD1 (6 bases). CDR3 length: 16 residues. CDR1 and CDR2 from the germline V gene are SGHNT and YYREEE (reference sequence). The ends were cut back, 0 bases at V and 3 bases at J, with 15 bases in the middle.

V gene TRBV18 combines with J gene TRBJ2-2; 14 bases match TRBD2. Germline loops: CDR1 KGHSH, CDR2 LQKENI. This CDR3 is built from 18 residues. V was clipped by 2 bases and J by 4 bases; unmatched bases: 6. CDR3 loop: CASSPRLAGGRATGELFF. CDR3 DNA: TGTGCCAGCTCACCAAGACTAGCGGGGGGGCGTGCCACCGGGGAGCTGTTTTTT.

The CDR3 region is CASRTGGSYEQYF. The CDR3 bases are TGTGCCAGCAGAACAGGGGGCTCCTACGAGCAGTACTTC. This rearrangement joins TRBV6-5 to TRBJ2-7; 8 bases fit TRBD1. The CDR3 length is 13 residues. Germline CDR1 reads MNHEY; CDR2 reads SVGAGI. With 6 bases clipped from V and 0 bases from J, the junction kept 1 base outside the gene matches.

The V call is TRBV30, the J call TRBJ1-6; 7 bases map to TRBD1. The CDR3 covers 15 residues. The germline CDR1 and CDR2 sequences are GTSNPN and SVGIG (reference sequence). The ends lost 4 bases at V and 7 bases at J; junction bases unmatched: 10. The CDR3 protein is CAWNHPGQLNSPLHF. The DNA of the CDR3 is TGTGCCTGGAATCACCCGGGACAGCTAAATTCACCCCTCCACTTT.

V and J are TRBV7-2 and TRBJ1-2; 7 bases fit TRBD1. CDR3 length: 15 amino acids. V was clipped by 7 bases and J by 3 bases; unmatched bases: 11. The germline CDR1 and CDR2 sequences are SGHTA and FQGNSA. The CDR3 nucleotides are TGTGCCAGCACCTACGGTACAGGGGAATACTATGGCTACACCTTC. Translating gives CASTYGTGEYYGYTF. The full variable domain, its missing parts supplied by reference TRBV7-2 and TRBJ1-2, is GAGVSQSPSNKVTEKGKDVELRCDPISGHTALYWYRQSLGQGLEFLIYFQGNSAPDKSGLPSDRFSAERTGGSVSTLTIQRTQQEDSAVYLCASTYGTGEYYGYTFGSGTRLTVV.

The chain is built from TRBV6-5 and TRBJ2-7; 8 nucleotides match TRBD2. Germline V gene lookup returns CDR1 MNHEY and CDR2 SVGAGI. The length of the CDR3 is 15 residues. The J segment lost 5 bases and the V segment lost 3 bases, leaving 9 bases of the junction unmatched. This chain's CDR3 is CASSYSPREGHEQYF. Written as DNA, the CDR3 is TGTGCCAGCAGTTATTCTCCTCGGGAGGGCCACGAGCAGTACTTC.

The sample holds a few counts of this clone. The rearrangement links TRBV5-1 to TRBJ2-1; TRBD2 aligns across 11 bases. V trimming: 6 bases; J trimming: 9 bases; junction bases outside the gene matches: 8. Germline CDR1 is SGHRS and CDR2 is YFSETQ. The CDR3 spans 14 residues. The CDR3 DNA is TGCGCCAGCAACGTAGCGGGGGGGCCCAGTGAGCAGTTCTTC. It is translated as CASNVAGGPSEQFF.

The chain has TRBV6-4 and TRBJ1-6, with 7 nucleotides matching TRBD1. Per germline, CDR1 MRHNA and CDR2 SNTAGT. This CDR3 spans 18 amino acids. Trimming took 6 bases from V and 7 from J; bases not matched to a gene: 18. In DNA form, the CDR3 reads TGTGCCAGCAGAGTTATAGAGTGGCCGCGACAGGGAAATTCACCCCTCCACTTT. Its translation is CASRVIEWPRQGNSPLHF.

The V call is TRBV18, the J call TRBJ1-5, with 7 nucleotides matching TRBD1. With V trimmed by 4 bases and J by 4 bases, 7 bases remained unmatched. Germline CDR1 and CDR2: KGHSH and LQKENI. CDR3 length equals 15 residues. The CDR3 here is CASSHRQGLNQPQHF. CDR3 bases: TGTGCCAGCTCACATCGACAGGGACTGAATCAGCCCCAGCATTTT. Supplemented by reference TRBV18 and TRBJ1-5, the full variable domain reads NAGVMQNPRHLVRRRGQEARLRCSPMKGHSHVYWYRQLPEEGLKFMVYLQKENIIDESGMPKERFSAEFPKEGPSILRIQQVVRGDSAAYFCASSHRQGLNQPQHFGDGTRLSIL.

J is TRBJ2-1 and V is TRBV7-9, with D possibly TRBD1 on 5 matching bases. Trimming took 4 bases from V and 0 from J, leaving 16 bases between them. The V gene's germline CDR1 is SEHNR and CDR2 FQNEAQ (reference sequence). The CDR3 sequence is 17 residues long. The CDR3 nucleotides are TGTGCCAGCAGCTCCTACCAGACAGAGACCTCCTACAATGAGCAGTTCTTC. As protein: CASSSYQTETSYNEQFF. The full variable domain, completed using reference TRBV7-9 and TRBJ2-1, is DTGVSQNPRHKITKRGQNVTFRCDPISEHNRLYWYRQTLGQGPEFLTYFQNEAQLEKSRLLSDRFSAERPKGSFSTLEIQRTEQGDSAMYLCASSSYQTETSYNEQFFGPGTRLTVL.

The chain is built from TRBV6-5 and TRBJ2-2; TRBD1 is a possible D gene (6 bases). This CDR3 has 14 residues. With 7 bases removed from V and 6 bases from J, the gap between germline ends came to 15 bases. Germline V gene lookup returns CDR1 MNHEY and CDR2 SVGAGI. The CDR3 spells CASINSPGAGELFF. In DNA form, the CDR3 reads TGTGCCAGCATCAACTCCCCAGGGGCCGGGGAGCTGTTTTTT.

DNA of the CDR3: TGTGCCAGCCTAAGGGGAATCGGGGAAAAACTGTTTTTT. Protein product: CASLRGIGEKLFF. The chain joins TRBV19 to TRBJ1-4, with D possibly TRBD1 on 5 matching bases. The germline CDR1 and CDR2 sequences are LNHDA and SQIVND (reference sequence). CDR3 size: 13 residues. The V and J ends lost 9 bases and 8 bases respectively, with 16 bases between them. The variable domain in full, completed from reference TRBV19 and TRBJ1-4, reads DGGITQSPKYLFRKEGQNVTLSCEQNLNHDAMYWYRQDPGQGLRLIYYSQIVNDFQKGDIAEGYSVSREKKESFPLTVTSAQKNPTAFYLCASLRGIGEKLFFGSGTQLSVL.

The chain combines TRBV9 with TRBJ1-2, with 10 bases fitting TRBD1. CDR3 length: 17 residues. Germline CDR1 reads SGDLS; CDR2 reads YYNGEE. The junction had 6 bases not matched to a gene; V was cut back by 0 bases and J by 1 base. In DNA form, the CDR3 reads TGTGCCAGCAGCGTAGAGGGACAGGGGACGCTTAACTATGGCTACACCTTC. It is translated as CASSVEGQGTLNYGYTF. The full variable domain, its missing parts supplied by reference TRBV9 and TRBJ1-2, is DSGVTQTPKHLITATGQRVTLRCSPRSGDLSVYWYQQSLDQGLQFLIQYYNGEERAKGNILERFSAQQFPDLHSELNLSSLELGDSALYFCASSVEGQGTLNYGYTFGSGTRLTVV.

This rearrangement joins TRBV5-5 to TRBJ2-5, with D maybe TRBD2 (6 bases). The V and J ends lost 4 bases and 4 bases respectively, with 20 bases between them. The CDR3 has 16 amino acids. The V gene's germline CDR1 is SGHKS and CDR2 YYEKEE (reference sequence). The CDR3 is CASSLRVAGWVETQYF. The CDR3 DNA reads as TGTGCCAGCAGCCTACGGGTTGCGGGATGGGTAGAGACCCAGTACTTC.

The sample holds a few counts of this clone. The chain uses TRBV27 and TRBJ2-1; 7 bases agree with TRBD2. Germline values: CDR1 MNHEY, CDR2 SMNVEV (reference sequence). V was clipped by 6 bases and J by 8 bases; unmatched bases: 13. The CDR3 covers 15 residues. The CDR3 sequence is CASRPRLAYGDEQFF. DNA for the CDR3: TGTGCCAGCAGACCGCGACTAGCCTATGGCGATGAGCAGTTCTTC.

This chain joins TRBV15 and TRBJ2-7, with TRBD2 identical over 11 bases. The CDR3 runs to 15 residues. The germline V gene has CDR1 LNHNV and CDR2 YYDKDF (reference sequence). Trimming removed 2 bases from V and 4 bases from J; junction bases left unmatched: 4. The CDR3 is CATSRFTSGSYEQYF. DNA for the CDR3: TGTGCCACCAGCAGATTCACTAGCGGGAGTTACGAGCAGTACTTC.

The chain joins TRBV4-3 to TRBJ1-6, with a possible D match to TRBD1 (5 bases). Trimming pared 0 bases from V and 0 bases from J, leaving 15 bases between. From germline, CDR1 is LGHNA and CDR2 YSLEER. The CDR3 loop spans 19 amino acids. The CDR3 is CASSQDGRRGSSYNSPLHF. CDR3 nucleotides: TGCGCCAGCAGCCAAGATGGTAGGAGGGGAAGCTCCTATAATTCACCCCTCCACTTT.

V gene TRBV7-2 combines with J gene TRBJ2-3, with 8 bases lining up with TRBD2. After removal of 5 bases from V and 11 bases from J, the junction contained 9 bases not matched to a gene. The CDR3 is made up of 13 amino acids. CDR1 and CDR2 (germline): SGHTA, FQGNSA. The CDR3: CASSPVGSGGQYF. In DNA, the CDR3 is TGTGCCAGCAGCCCCGTGGGCAGCGGGGGGCAGTATTTT.

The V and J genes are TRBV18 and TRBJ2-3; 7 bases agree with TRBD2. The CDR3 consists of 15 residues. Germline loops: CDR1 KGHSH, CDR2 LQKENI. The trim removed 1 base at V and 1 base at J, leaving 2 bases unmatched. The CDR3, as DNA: TGTGCCAGCTCACCACGGAGCGGGGGCACAGATACGCAGTATTTT. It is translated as CASSPRSGGTDTQYF.

The CDR3 reads CASSFTRDNEQFF. The CDR3 DNA reads TGTGCCAGCAGTTTCACTAGAGACAATGAGCAGTTCTTC. V gene TRBV12-3 or TRBV12-4 combines with J gene TRBJ2-1; perhaps TRBD2 as D (5 bases). This CDR3 region has 13 residues. V was clipped by 3 bases and J by 5 bases, with 8 bases between them.